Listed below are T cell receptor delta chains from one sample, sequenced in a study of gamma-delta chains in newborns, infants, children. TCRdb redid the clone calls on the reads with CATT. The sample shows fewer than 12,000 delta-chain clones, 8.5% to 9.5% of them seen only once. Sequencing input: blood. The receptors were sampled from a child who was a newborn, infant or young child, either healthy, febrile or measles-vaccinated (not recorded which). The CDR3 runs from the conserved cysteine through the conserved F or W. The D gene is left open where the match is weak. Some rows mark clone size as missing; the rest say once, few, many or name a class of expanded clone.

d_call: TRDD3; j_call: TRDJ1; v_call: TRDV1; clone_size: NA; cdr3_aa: CALGELGSLGGIIPYTDKLIF; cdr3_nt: TGTGCTCTTGGGGAATTGGGAAGTCTCGGGGGGATAATTCCGTACACCGATAAACTCATCTTT
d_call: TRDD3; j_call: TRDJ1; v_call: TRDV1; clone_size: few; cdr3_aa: CALGVHPLHFLPCWGTPYTDKLIF; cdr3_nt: TGTGCTCTTGGGGTCCACCCCCTGCATTTCCTCCCGTGCTGGGGGACTCCGTACACCGATAAACTCATCTTT
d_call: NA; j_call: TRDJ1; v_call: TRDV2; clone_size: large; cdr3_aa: CACDPVGGDTDKLIF; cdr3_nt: TGTGCCTGTGACCCCGTGGGGGGGGACACCGATAAACTCATCTTT
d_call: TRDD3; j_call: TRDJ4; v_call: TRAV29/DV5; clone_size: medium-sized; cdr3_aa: CAASASGIRGPLIF; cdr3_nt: TGTGCAGCAAGCGCGTCGGGGATACGCGGACCCCTGATCTTT
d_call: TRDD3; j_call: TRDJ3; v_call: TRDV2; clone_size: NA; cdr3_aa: CACDTAVGDTWDTRQMFF; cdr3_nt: TGTGCCTGTGACACCGCGGTGGGGGATACCTGGGACACCCGACAGATGTTTTTC
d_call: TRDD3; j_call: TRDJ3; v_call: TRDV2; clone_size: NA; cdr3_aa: CACDTSPTGGLSSWDTRQMFF; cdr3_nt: TGTGCCTGTGACACCTCTCCTACTGGGGGATTGAGCTCCTGGGACACCCGACAGATGTTTTTC
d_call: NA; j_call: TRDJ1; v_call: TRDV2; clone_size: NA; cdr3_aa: CACDAMNSYRGSNTDKLIF; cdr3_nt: TGTGCCTGTGACGCAATGAATTCCTACCGGGGATCAAACACCGATAAACTCATCTTT
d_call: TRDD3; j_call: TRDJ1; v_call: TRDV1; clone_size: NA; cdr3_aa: CALGELGGRIPHLCSGGYCILPYTDKLIF; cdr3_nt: TGTGCTCTTGGGGAACTCGGTGGACGTATTCCTCACCTCTGCAGTGGGGGATACTGTATATTACCGTACACCGATAAACTTATCTTT
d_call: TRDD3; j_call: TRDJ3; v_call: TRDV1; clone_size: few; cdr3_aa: CALGELVPHWGIRPSSWGTRQMFF; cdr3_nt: TGTGCTCTTGGGGAACTTGTACCTCACTGGGGGATACGCCCGAGCTCCTGGGGCACCCGACAGATGTTTTTC
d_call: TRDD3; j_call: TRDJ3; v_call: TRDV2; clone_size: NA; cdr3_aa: CACDSRTGGPSWDTRQMFF; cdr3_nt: TGTGCCTGTGACTCTCGTACTGGGGGTCCATCCTGGGACACCCGACAGATGTTTTTC
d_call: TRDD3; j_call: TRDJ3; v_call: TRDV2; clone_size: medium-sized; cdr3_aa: CACDNTGGSWDTRQMFF; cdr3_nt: TGTGCCTGTGACAATACTGGGGGCTCCTGGGACACCCGACAGATGTTTTTC
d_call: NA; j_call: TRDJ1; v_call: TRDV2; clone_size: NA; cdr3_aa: CACDTEGLETGLGKLIF; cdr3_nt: TGTGCCTGTGACACCGAAGGCCTAGAAACTGGTTTGGGTAAACTCATCTTT
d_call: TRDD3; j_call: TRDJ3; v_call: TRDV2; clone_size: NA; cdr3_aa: CACPSTGGCSWDTRQMFF; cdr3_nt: TGTGCCTGCCCAAGTACTGGGGGATGCTCCTGGGACACCCGACAGATGTTTTTC
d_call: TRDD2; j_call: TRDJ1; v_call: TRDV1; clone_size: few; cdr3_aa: CALGESAFLGYWVHKLIF; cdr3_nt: TGTGCTCTTGGGGAATCGGCCTTCCTAGGGTACTGGGTACATAAACTCATCTTT
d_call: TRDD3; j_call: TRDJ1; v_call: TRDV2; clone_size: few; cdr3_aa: CACGTVGDTGGKGKLIF; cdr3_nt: TGTGCCTGTGGCACCGTGGGGGATACTGGGGGTAAAGGAAAACTCATCTTT
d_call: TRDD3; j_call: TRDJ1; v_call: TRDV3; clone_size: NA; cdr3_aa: CALPSSFHGGYAGDKLIF; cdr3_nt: TGTGCCTTACCTTCATCCTTCCATGGGGGATACGCCGGGGATAAACTCATCTTT
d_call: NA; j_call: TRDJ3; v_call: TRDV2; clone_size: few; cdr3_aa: CACDTGGTFSWDTRQMFF; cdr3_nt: TGTGCCTGTGACACCGGAGGTACCTTCTCCTGGGACACCCGACAGATGTTTTTC
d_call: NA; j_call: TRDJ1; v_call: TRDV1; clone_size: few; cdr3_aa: CALGGRLRFGDKLIF; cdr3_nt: TGTGCTCTTGGGGGCAGATTACGGTTCGGGGATAAACTCATCTTT
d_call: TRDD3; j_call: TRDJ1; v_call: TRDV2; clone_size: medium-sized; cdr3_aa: CACDTAGIRTDKLIF; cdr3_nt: TGTGCCTGTGACACAGCGGGGATACGAACCGATAAACTCATCTTT
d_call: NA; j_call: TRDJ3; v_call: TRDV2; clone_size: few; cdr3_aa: CACDPILASSWDTRQMFF; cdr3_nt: TGTGCCTGTGACCCCATACTGGCGAGCTCCTGGGACACCCGACAGATGTTTTTC
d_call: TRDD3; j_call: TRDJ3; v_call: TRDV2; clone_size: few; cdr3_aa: CACDTWGTSPWDTRQMFF; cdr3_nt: TGTGCCTGTGACACCTGGGGGACGAGCCCCTGGGACACCCGACAGATGTTTTTC
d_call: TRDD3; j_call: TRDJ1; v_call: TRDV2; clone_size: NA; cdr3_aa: CACDLLGDTNTDKLIF; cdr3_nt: TGTGCCTGTGACCTTCTGGGGGATACGAACACCGATAAACTCATCTTT
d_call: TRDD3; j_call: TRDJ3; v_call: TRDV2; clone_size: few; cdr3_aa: CACDTGYGGSWDTRQMFF; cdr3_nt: TGTGCCTGTGACACCGGATATGGGGGATCCTGGGACACCCGACAGATGTTTTTC
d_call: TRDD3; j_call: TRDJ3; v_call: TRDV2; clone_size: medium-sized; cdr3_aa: CACDTLGESSWDTRQMFF; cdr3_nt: TGTGCCTGTGACACCCTGGGGGAGAGCTCCTGGGACACCCGACAGATGTTTTTC
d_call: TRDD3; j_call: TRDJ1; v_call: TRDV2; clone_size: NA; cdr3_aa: CACDTLGATQGDKLIF; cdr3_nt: TGTGCCTGTGACACCCTGGGGGCTACTCAAGGCGATAAACTCATCTTT
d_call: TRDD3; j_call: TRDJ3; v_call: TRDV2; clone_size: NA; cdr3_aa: CACDTAGGGSWDTRQMFF; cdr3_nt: TGTGCCTGTGACACGGCTGGGGGGGGCTCCTGGGACACCCGACAGATGTTTTTC
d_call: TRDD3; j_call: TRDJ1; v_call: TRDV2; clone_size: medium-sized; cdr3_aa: CACDNLGEYTDKLIF; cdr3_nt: TGTGCCTGTGACAACCTGGGGGAATACACCGATAAACTCATCTTT
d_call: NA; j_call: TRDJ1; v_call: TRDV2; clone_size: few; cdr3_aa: CACDTLSGVEGYTDKLIF; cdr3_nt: TGTGCCTGTGACACCTTAAGCGGGGTGGAGGGGTACACCGATAAACTCATCTTT
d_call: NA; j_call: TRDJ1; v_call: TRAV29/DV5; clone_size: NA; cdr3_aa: CAAKRTDGALAYTDKLIF; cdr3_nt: TGTGCAGCAAAGCGGACGGATGGGGCGTTGGCGTACACCGATAAACTCATCTTT
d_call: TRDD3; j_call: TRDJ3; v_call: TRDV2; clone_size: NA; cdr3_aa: CACDAVWGSSWDTRQMFF; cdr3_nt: TGTGCCTGTGACGCCGTCTGGGGGAGCTCCTGGGACACCCGACAGATGTTTTTC
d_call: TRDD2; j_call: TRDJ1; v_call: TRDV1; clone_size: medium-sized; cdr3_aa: CALGACLPTLPWHNTDKLIF; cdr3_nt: TGTGCTCTTGGGGCCTGCCTTCCTACCCTGCCCTGGCACAACACCGATAAACTCATCTTT
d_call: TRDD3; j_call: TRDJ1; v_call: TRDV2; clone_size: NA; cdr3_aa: CACDGLGDRGTDKLIF; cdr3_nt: TGTGCCTGTGACGGGCTGGGGGATAGGGGCACCGATAAACTCATCTTT
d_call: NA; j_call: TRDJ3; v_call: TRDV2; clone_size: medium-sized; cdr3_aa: CACDTVRQEVGYSWDTRQMFF; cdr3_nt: TGTGCCTGTGACACCGTCAGGCAAGAGGTGGGGTACTCCTGGGACACCCGACAGATGTTTTTC
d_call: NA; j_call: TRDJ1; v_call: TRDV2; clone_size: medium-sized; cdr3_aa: CACDSLGYTDKLIF; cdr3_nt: TGTGCCTGTGACTCCTTGGGCTACACCGATAAACTCATCTTT
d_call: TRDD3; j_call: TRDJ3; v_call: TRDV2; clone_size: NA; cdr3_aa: CACDRLGDAGSWDTRQMFF; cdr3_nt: TGTGCCTGTGACCGACTGGGGGATGCAGGCTCCTGGGACACCCGACAGATGTTTTTC
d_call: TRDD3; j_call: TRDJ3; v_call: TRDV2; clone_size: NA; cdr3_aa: CACDNTGDLSWDTRQMFF; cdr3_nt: TGTGCCTGTGACAATACTGGGGATCTCTCCTGGGACACCCGACAGATGTTTTTC
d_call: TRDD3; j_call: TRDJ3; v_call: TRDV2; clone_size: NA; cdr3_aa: CACDTGGYASWDTRQMFF; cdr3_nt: TGTGCCTGTGACACAGGTGGATACGCCTCCTGGGACACCCGACAGATGTTTTTC
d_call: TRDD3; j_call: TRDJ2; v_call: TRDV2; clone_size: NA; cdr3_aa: CACDTLGDALTAQLFF; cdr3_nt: TGTGCCTGTGACACACTGGGGGATGCTTTGACAGCACAACTCTTCTTT
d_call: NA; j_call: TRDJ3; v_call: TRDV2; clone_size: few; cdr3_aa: CACDTGDYSSWDTRQMFF; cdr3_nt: TGTGCCTGTGACACTGGGGATTATAGCTCCTGGGACACCCGACAGATGTTTTTC
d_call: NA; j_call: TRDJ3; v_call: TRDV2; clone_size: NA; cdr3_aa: CACDTIASWDTRQMFF; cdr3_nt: TGTGCCTGTGACACGATCGCCTCCTGGGACACCCGACAGATGTTTTTC
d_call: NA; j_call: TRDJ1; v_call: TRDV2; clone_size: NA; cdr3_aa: CACDSVPGAPTITDKLIF; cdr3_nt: TGTGCCTGTGACAGCGTACCGGGGGCCCCGACGATCACCGATAAACTCATCTTT
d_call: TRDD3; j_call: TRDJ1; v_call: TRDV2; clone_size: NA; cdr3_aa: CACDSWGTPEYTDKLIF; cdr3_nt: TGTGCCTGTGACTCTTGGGGGACCCCAGAATACACCGATAAACTCATCTTT
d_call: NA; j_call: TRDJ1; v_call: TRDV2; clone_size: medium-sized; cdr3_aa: CACDTIGGADKLIF; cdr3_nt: TGTGCCTGTGACACCATCGGGGGCGCCGATAAACTCATCTTT
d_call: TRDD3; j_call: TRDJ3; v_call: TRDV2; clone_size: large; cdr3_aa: CACDTATGGYESWDTRQMFF; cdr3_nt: TGTGCCTGTGACACCGCCACTGGGGGATACGAGTCCTGGGACACCCGACAGATGTTTTTC
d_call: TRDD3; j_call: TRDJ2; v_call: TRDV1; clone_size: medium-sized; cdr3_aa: CALGERSYPGGKAPLTAQLFF; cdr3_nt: TGTGCTCTTGGGGAACGGTCCTACCCTGGGGGAAAGGCTCCTTTGACAGCACAACTCTTCTTT
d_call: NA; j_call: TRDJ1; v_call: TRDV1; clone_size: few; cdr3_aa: CALGEQRARIALGNTDKLIF; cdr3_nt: TGTGCTCTTGGGGAACAAAGGGCCCGTATAGCACTGGGAAACACCGATAAACTCATCTTT
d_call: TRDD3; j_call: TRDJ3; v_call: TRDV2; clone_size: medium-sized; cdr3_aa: CACDTGGYSSSWDTRQMFF; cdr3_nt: TGTGCCTGTGACACTGGGGGATACTCGAGCTCCTGGGACACCCGACAGATGTTTTTC
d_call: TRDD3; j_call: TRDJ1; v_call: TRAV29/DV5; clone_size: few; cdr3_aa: CAASPIHWGISWDKLIF; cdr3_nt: TGTGCAGCAAGCCCTATACACTGGGGGATATCGTGGGATAAACTCATCTTT
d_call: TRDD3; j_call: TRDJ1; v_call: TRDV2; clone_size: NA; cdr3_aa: CACDSVGGYAPYTDKLIF; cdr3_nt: TGTGCCTGTGACTCGGTTGGGGGATACGCTCCGTACACCGATAAACTCATCTTT
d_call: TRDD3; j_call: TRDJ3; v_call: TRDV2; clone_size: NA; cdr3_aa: CACDTATGGPPSCDARQMFF; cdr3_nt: TGTGCCTGTGACACCGCTACTGGGGGCCCCCCCTCCTGTGACGCCCGACAGATGTTTTTC
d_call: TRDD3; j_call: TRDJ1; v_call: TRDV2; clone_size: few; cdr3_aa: CACDTLDGGGYLTDKLIF; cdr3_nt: TGTGCCTGTGACACGTTGGATGGTGGGGGATACCTCACCGATAAACTCATCTTT
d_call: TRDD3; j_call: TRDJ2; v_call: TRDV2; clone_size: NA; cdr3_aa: CACDGVLGDTLTAQLFF; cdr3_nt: TGTGCCTGTGACGGGGTACTGGGGGATACTTTGACAGCACAACTCTTCTTT
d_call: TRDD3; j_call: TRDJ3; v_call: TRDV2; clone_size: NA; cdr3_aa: CACDTIATGGYEAVSWDTRQMFF; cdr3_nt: TGTGCCTGTGACACCATAGCAACTGGGGGGTACGAGGCCGTCTCCTGGGACACCCGACAGATGTTTTTC
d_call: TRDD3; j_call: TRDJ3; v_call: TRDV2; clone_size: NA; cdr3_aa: CACDTGFTGGYGSWDTRQMFF; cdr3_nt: TGTGCCTGTGACACCGGATTTACTGGGGGATACGGGTCCTGGGACACCCGACAGATGTTTTTC